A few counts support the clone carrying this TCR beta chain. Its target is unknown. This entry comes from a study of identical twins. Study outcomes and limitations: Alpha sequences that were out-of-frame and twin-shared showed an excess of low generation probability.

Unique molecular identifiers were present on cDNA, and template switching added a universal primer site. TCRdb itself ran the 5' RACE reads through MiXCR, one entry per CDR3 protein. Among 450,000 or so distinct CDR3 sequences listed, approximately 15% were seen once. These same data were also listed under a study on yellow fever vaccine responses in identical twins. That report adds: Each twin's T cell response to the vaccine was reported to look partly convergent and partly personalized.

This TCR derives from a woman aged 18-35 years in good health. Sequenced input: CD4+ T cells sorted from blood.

This CDR3 is CSASLTEQYF. In DNA, the CDR3 is TGCAGTGCTAGTTTGACAGAGCAGTACTTC. The rearrangement joins TRBV20-1 to TRBJ2-7; D gene ambiguous. Germline V gene sequence: CDR1 DFQATT, CDR2 SNEGSKA (reference sequence). V lost 3 bases, J lost 7 bases, and 7 bases lay in between. The CDR3 sequence is 10 residues long.